Sequencing of this TCR beta chain was carried out in a study of blood T cell repertoires in COVID-19. About the study: The cDNA or gDNA used as material had been derived from T cells, B-cell-depleted T cells, or PBMCs.

This CDR3 region has 15 residues. Trimming took 3 bases from V and 6 from J; bases not matched to a gene: 6. Germline CDR1 and CDR2: SEHNR and FQNEAQ (reference sequence). In the authors' workflow: Cell counts per sample came from amplifying reference gene primers. Measured with immunoSEQ multiplex PCR; TCRdb has only the in-frame clones, and not every one. That table supplies the V and J calls and clone size; D and trimming were determined from the DNA. The table records about 170,000 clones, roughly 81% of them present only once. The origin of this receptor is a woman of 80 years or more with COVID-19, enrolled during active disease. The chain uses TRBV7-9 and TRBJ1-5, with TRBD1 matching over 9 bases. Material for sequencing was peripheral blood. Here the CDR3 DNA reads TGTGCCAGCAGCTTGGGACAGGGAACCGCTCAGCCCCAGCATTTT. This encodes CASSLGQGTAQPQHF.